Listed below are T cell receptor beta chains from one sample, sequenced in a study of human T cells and chemical hapten exposure. TCRdb re-derived calls from the RACE reads in MiXCR, one entry per CDR3 protein. Altogether under 450,000 distinct CDR3 sequences are present, around 6% being singletons, with the ten largest covering around 5.6%. The sequenced sample was whole blood, obtained in connection with sensitization to the hapten diphenylcyclopropenone (DPC). The source of these receptors is a woman aged 18 to 35 with alopecia areata. Some clones in this sample may be carry-over from other donors' samples. Each CDR3 is given with its conserved first and last residue. The D gene is left open where the match is weak. Size is stated for part of the rows, as once, few or many counts, or as a class when the clone is expanded.

>14|-|-|TRBV20-1|TRBJ2-3
CSARVARGADTQYF
TGCAGTGCTAGAGTTGCGCGGGGCGCAGATACGCAGTATTTT
>16|TRBD2|few|TRBV6-2/TRBV6-3|TRBJ2-7
CASRTPRTSGGYEQYF
TGTGCCAGCAGAACCCCCCGGACTAGCGGGGGCTACGAGCAGTACTTC
>15|TRBD1|-|TRBV20-1|TRBJ2-7
CSASPTGLRFYEQYF
TGCAGTGCTAGCCCGACAGGGTTAAGGTTCTACGAGCAGTACTTC
>17|-|few|TRBV4-3|TRBJ1-2
CASSQDITDSWNYGYTF
TGCGCCAGCAGCCAAGATATCACAGACTCATGGAACTATGGCTACACCTTC
>12|-|-|TRBV12-3/TRBV12-4|TRBJ2-7
CASTFTGYEQYF
TGTGCCAGCACCTTCACCGGTTACGAGCAGTACTTC
>14|-|few|TRBV20-1|TRBJ1-1
CSARPTTLDTEAFF
TGCAGTGCTAGACCCACCACGTTGGACACTGAAGCTTTCTTT
>15|TRBD1|few|TRBV24-1|TRBJ2-2
CATSDPTGATGELFF
TGTGCCACCAGTGACCCGACAGGGGCCACCGGGGAGCTGTTTTTT
>17|-|few|TRBV4-2|TRBJ1-6
CASSAIDRSSYNSPLHF
TGTGCCAGCAGCGCCATAGACAGGAGCTCCTATAATTCACCCCTCCACTTT
>13|-|few|TRBV7-2|TRBJ2-5
CASSARVGETQYF
TGTGCCAGCAGCGCCAGGGTCGGAGAGACCCAGTACTTC
>15|-|-|TRBV7-8|TRBJ2-3
CASSLALDSTDTQYF
TGTGCCAGCAGCTTAGCGCTGGACAGCACAGATACGCAGTATTTT
>15|TRBD1|few|TRBV6-6|TRBJ1-5
CASSYSGQGVQPQHF
TGTGCCAGCAGTTACTCCGGACAGGGGGTTCAGCCCCAGCATTTT
>14|TRBD1|many|TRBV6-2/TRBV6-3|TRBJ2-4
CASSYSGGRNIQYF
TGTGCCAGCAGTTACTCAGGGGGCAGAAACATTCAGTACTTC
>10|-|many|TRBV29-1|TRBJ2-7
CSQSGGEQYF
TGCAGCCAATCCGGGGGAGAGCAGTACTTC
>16|-|few|TRBV7-9|TRBJ1-4
CASSPRPGGTNEKLFF
TGTGCCAGCAGCCCCCGCCCCGGAGGGACTAATGAAAAACTGTTTTTT
>15|-|few|TRBV20-1|TRBJ2-5
CSAPEVNSFQETQYF
TGCAGTGCCCCGGAGGTTAACAGCTTCCAAGAGACCCAGTACTTC
>15|TRBD1|many|TRBV11-2|TRBJ2-2
CASSRQGLNTGELFF
TGTGCCAGCAGTAGACAGGGGTTGAACACCGGGGAGCTGTTTTTT